These 25 T cell receptor beta chains were sequenced from one sample in a study of blood T cell repertoires in COVID-19. Measured with immunoSEQ multiplex PCR; TCRdb has only the in-frame clones, and not every one. This table has about 130,000 clones, roughly 83% appearing once. Sequencing input: peripheral blood. The receptors here all came from a woman aged 70 to 79 with COVID-19, enrolled during active disease.

The chain combines TRBV30 with TRBJ1-5; TRBD1 might be the D (6 bases). CDR3 length: 15 residues. The germline V gene encodes CDR1 GTSNPN and CDR2 SVGIG (reference sequence). V lost 2 bases, J lost 10 bases, and 21 bases lay in between. This CDR3 is CAWSRDRAGGQPQHF. DNA of the CDR3: TGTGCCTGGAGTAGGGATCGTGCGGGGGGGCAACCCCAGCATTTT.

J is TRBJ1-4 and V is TRBV27; possible D gene TRBD1, 5 bases. The V gene's germline CDR1 is MNHEY and CDR2 SMNVEV (reference sequence). This CDR3 contains 14 residues. Trimming stripped 8 bases from V and 8 bases from J, with 18 bases between. CDR3: CASSSRVGGEKLFF. The CDR3 bases are TGTGCCAGCTCCTCGAGGGTGGGGGGAGAAAAACTGTTTTTT.

This clone was seen once. The chain has TRBV11-3 and TRBJ1-5; 9 bases fit TRBD1. V trimming: 0 bases; J trimming: 4 bases; junction bases outside the gene matches: 7. Germline CDR1 SGHNT, CDR2 YENEEA. The CDR3 length is 17 residues. CDR3 sequence reads: CASSLDYNRGPNQPQHF. Here the CDR3 DNA reads TGTGCCAGCAGCTTAGATTATAACAGGGGGCCGAATCAGCCCCAGCATTTT.

The chain has TRBV7-9 and TRBJ2-3; no firm D call. Germline CDR1 reads SEHNR; CDR2 reads FQNEAQ (reference sequence). Trimming left V 2 bases short and J 0 bases short, with 12 bases between. CDR3 length: 16 amino acids. CDR3 protein: CASSLRSSSSTDTQYF. The CDR3 region has the DNA TGTGCCAGCAGCTTAAGATCCAGTTCTAGCACAGATACGCAGTATTTT.

The chain recombines TRBV11-2 with TRBJ2-5; no clear D. Trimming removed 6 bases from V and 3 bases from J, with 5 bases in between. The CDR3 has 11 residues. CDR1 and CDR2 from the germline V gene are SGHAT and FQNNGV. Here the CDR3 reads CASRGEETQYF. The CDR3 DNA reads TGTGCCAGCAGGGGCGAAGAGACCCAGTACTTC. The whole variable domain, filled in from reference TRBV11-2 and TRBJ2-5, reads EAGVAQSPRYKIIEKRQSVAFWCNPISGHATLYWYQQILGQGPKLLIQFQNNGVVDDSQLPKDRFSAERLKGVDSTLKIQPAKLEDSAVYLCASRGEETQYFGPGTRLLVL.

This chain joins TRBV7-2 and TRBJ2-7; no definite D call. The CDR3 loop spans 11 amino acids. Germline V lookup: CDR1 SGHTA, CDR2 FQGNSA. The V and J ends lost 2 bases and 7 bases respectively, with 6 bases between them. CDR3 nucleotides: TGTGCCAGCAGCTTAAGCCGGGAGCAGTACTTC. This gives the protein CASSLSREQYF.

The chain has TRBV21-1 and TRBJ1-6; TRBD1 is the table's D call, not checked against the DNA. TRBV21-1 is flagged as a pseudogene. The CDR3 has 17 amino acids. The CDR3 DNA is TGTGCCAGCATCAACGGGGCAGGGGACGTAAAGAATTCACCCCTCCACTTT. Its translation: CASINGAGDVKNSPLHF.

The gene calls are TRBV25-1 and TRBJ1-6, with D possibly TRBD1 on 5 matching bases. Trimming removed 3 bases at V and 13 bases at J, with 13 bases between. This CDR3 is 13 amino acids long. Germline V gene sequence: CDR1 MGHDK, CDR2 SYGVNS. CDR3 nucleotide sequence: TGTGCCAGCAGTGAGCCAGGGTCCTCCCCCCTCCACTTT. This gives the protein CASSEPGSSPLHF. Combining the CDR3 with reference TRBV25-1 and TRBJ1-6 gives the whole variable domain EADIYQTPRYLVIGTGKKITLECSQTMGHDKMYWYQQDPGMELHLIHYSYGVNSTEKGDLSSESTVSRIRTEHFPLTLESARPSHTSQYLCASSEPGSSPLHFGNGTRLTVT.

This sequence joins TRBV4-2 and TRBJ2-6; TRBD2 matches 7 bases. J gave up 2 bases and V 0 bases, and 4 bases lay outside the gene matches. Germline CDR1 reads LGHNA; CDR2 reads YNFKEQ. The CDR3 has 17 residues. CDR3 DNA: TGTGCCAGCAGCCAAGATAGGGGAGGGACTGGGGCCAACGTCCTGACTTTC. It codes for CASSQDRGGTGANVLTF.

This clone showed up just a few times. The V gene is TRBV7-8, the J gene TRBJ2-1; weak D call: TRBD2 (6 bases). Trimming removed 8 bases at V and 6 bases at J, with 14 bases between. Germline V gene sequence: CDR1 SGHVS, CDR2 FQNEAQ. The CDR3 consists of 13 residues. CDR3 nucleotide sequence: TGTGCCAGCTCCGGGGGATTTCGCAATGAGCAGTTCTTC. Amino acid sequence: CASSGGFRNEQFF.

The rearrangement uses TRBV9 and TRBJ2-2; TRBD2 might be the D (5 bases). CDR1 and CDR2 from the germline V gene are SGDLS and YYNGEE. Between the trimmed V and J ends, which lost 4 bases and 0 bases, there was a span of 10 bases. The CDR3 is 15 amino acids. The CDR3: CASSLLAANTGELFF. DNA of the CDR3: TGTGCCAGCAGCCTCCTAGCCGCGAACACCGGGGAGCTGTTTTTT.

The chain links TRBV14 to TRBJ1-3; TRBD1 agrees at 7 bases. From germline, CDR1 is SGHDN and CDR2 FVKESK. J was trimmed by 0 bases and V by 5 bases; bases with no gene match: 7. The CDR3 has 16 amino acids. CDR3 region: CASSLRQGLSGNTIYF. As DNA, the CDR3 is TGTGCCAGCAGCTTAAGACAGGGCCTCTCTGGAAACACCATATATTTT.

The chain links TRBV2 to TRBJ1-2; unclear D gene. The CDR3 has 11 amino acids. Looked up from germline, CDR1 is SNHLY and CDR2 is FYNNEI. V was shortened by 6 bases and J by 11 bases, with 13 bases between the two germline ends. This CDR3 is CASSPFPGYTF. CDR3 in DNA: TGTGCCAGCAGCCCATTTCCGGGATACACCTTC. Combining the CDR3 with reference TRBV2 and TRBJ1-2 gives the whole variable domain EPEVTQTPSHQVTQMGQEVILRCVPISNHLYFYWYRQILGQKVEFLVSFYNNEISEKSEIFDDQFSVERPDGSNFTLKIRSTKLEDSAMYFCASSPFPGYTFGSGTRLTVV.

The table lists this clone with a count of one. The chain has TRBV5-4 and TRBJ1-6; the match to TRBD1 covers 7 bases. Germline assignment: CDR1 SGHNT and CDR2 YYREEE (reference sequence). There are 17 residues in the CDR3. Unmatched junction bases numbered 7, after V lost 4 bases and J lost 0 bases. Here the CDR3 reads CASSPGTASSYNSPLHF. CDR3 nucleotides: TGTGCCAGCAGCCCTGGGACAGCGAGCTCCTATAATTCACCCCTCCACTTT.

V usage is TRBV7-6 and J usage is TRBJ2-7; 10 bases are shared with TRBD1. The V gene's germline CDR1 is SGHVS and CDR2 FNYEAQ. The CDR3 length is 21 residues. V dropped 0 bases and J dropped 3; count of bases not matched to a gene: 20. The CDR3: CASSLASITQPGQGNIYEQYF. CDR3 bases: TGTGCCAGCAGCTTAGCGTCTATTACCCAACCGGGACAGGGGAATATCTACGAGCAGTACTTC.

V and J are TRBV7-9 and TRBJ2-2, with a weak D call TRBD2 (6 bases). CDR1 and CDR2 (germline): SEHNR, FQNEAQ (reference sequence). V shed 3 bases and J shed 6 bases, with 11 bases lying between them. The CDR3 has 14 residues. This CDR3 reads CASSFGGAAGELFF. CDR3 nucleotides: TGTGCCAGCAGCTTTGGCGGGGCGGCCGGGGAGCTGTTTTTT. Based on the CDR3 plus reference TRBV7-9 and TRBJ2-2, the full variable domain is DTGVSQNPRHKITKRGQNVTFRCDPISEHNRLYWYRQTLGQGPEFLTYFQNEAQLEKSRLLSDRFSAERPKGSFSTLEIQRTEQGDSAMYLCASSFGGAAGELFFGEGSRLTVL.

This clone has a handful of counts. This chain uses TRBV5-1 with TRBJ1-2; 7 bases map to TRBD1. V gave up 4 bases and J gave up 3 bases; unmatched junction bases: 3. The germline V gene has CDR1 SGHRS and CDR2 YFSETQ. The CDR3 has 13 amino acids. CDR3 residues: CASSHDRDYGYTF. CDR3 DNA: TGCGCCAGCAGCCACGACAGGGACTATGGCTACACCTTC.

The chain uses TRBV6-1 and TRBJ2-6, with D maybe TRBD1 (5 bases). The length of the CDR3 is 17 residues. V was trimmed by 2 bases and J by 0 bases, leaving 11 bases between them. Germline V gene sequence: CDR1 MNHNS, CDR2 SASEGT. The CDR3 protein is CASSEPMDISGANVLTF. In DNA form, the CDR3 reads TGTGCCAGCAGTGAACCCATGGACATCTCTGGGGCCAACGTCCTGACTTTC.

The gene calls are TRBV30 and TRBJ2-7; 8 nucleotides agree with TRBD2. Germline lookup yields CDR1 GTSNPN and CDR2 SVGIG (reference sequence). Trimming took 0 bases from V and 5 from J; bases not matched to a gene: 12. The CDR3 is 16 amino acids. This CDR3 is CAWSVRGGGPSNEQYF. DNA for the CDR3: TGTGCCTGGAGTGTACGTGGCGGGGGGCCTTCCAACGAGCAGTACTTC.

This clone has a single count. The chain combines TRBV7-2 with TRBJ2-1, with D possibly being TRBD2 (6 bases). The CDR3 runs 15 residues. The germline V gene has CDR1 SGHTA and CDR2 FQGNSA. V was pared by 1 base and J by 6 bases, with 13 bases between. CDR3 protein: CASSLVASAGNEQFF. CDR3 sequence (DNA): TGTGCCAGCAGCTTAGTTGCTAGCGCAGGCAATGAGCAGTTCTTC.

The chain links TRBV10-3 to TRBJ1-5; D is ambiguous. CDR3 length equals 14 residues. Trimming shortened V by 3 bases and J by 3 bases, and 9 bases separated the two germline ends. Germline-derived CDR1 and CDR2 are ENHRY and SYGVKD. This chain's CDR3 is CAISDPGLNQPQHF. DNA of the CDR3: TGTGCCATCAGTGACCCCGGTCTCAATCAGCCCCAGCATTTT.

This rearrangement joins TRBV6-5 to TRBJ1-5, with 8 bases fitting TRBD1. Per germline, CDR1 MNHEY and CDR2 SVGAGI. V lost 8 bases to trimming and J lost 0 bases; unmatched junction nucleotides: 6. CDR3 length: 15 residues. The CDR3 sequence: CASASDRGSNQPQHF. The DNA for the CDR3 is TGTGCCAGCGCCTCTGACAGGGGTAGCAATCAGCCCCAGCATTTT.

The chain uses TRBV13 and TRBJ2-1; the match to TRBD1 covers 10 bases. The CDR3 consists of 15 residues. The germline CDR1 and CDR2 sequences are PRHDT and FYEKMQ (reference sequence). Germline trimming cut 5 bases from V and 3 bases from J; bases unmatched to any gene: 4. The CDR3 protein is CASSARDRGYNEQFF. The CDR3 DNA is TGTGCCAGCAGCGCCCGGGACAGGGGCTACAATGAGCAGTTCTTC.

This chain joins TRBV16 and TRBJ1-5, with 9 nucleotides matching TRBD1. The germline CDR1 and CDR2 sequences are KGHSY and FQNENV. There are 14 residues in the CDR3. V shed 6 bases, J shed 6 bases, and the junction held 6 bases outside the gene matches. This CDR3 reads CASRLTGGAQPQHF. Written as DNA, the CDR3 is TGTGCCAGCAGGCTAACAGGGGGCGCTCAGCCCCAGCATTTT.

This clone was observed a handful of times. This chain joins TRBV6-2 or TRBV6-3 and TRBJ1-3; D not certain. Germline V gene lookup returns CDR1 MNHEY and CDR2 SVGEGT. This CDR3 spans 12 amino acids. Deletions cut 4 bases from V and 16 bases from J, with 17 bases between. The CDR3 bases are TGTGCCAGCAGTTTAGACGGGAGGACTCCGTATTTT. This sequence encodes CASSLDGRTPYF.